This T cell receptor beta chain is drawn from a study of cytomegalovirus exposure and HLA in healthy donors (dated by TCRdb to the late 2010s). In terms of the full investigation: According to an earlier analysis of a few hundred of the donors, about 179 million T cells yielded some 120 million unique TCR beta sequences and 276 Gb of sequence data. Approximately 310 gigabases of sequencing data and 70 million to 100 million unique TCR sequences were included in an early release covering roughly 600 HLA-typed donors. Of the approximately 400 genotyped donors, about 80% fell in the genetic ancestry cluster associated with self-reported Caucasian donors. The study aimed to test whether cataloging public T cell receptors could reveal signatures of past pathogen exposure. The study profiled the T cell repertoires of some 610 subjects by immunosequencing and related them to cytomegalovirus serostatus. Besides the first cohort of around 700 subjects, a separate validation cohort made up of 120 or so different subjects was used. To predict cytomegalovirus infection status, the study combined high-throughput TCR immunosequencing, statistical association of individual TCRs with disease status, and machine learning. In a later analysis, previously published TCR beta repertoires from some 640 donors were re-analyzed and high-resolution HLA genotyping was added so that TCR occurrence patterns could be studied. The later analysis used no new phenotypic data to find candidate immune exposures, relying instead on TCR beta sequences and their occurrence across donors. An earlier analysis of several hundred of the donors used high-throughput TCR beta sequencing to judge whether each TCR beta V gene segment behaved as functional or pseudogenic. Alongside the repertoire data, information on donor age, sex, ethnicity and CMV serostatus was compiled. A later genetic analysis took genome-wide SNP genotypes for about 55% of the roughly 700 donors and used that subset as a discovery cohort. All discovery cohort repertoires had been generated using a single sequencing platform. HLA typing covered class I and class II loci at four-digit resolution. The number of typed donors differed by locus: about 629-640 for A, B, C, DRB1 and DQB1; 522 for DQA1; approximately 600 for DPA1; and roughly 490 for DPB1. Roughly 5 DR-DQ haplotypes were handled as single units for association and clustering, since linkage in the cohort was strong. Across about 370 genotyped donors of the cohort, an average of roughly 250,000 unique TCR beta nucleotide sequences per donor were sequenced, and roughly 20% of those sequences were non-productive.

A note on this clone: The target of this receptor is not known. The record has no base qualities; no much larger clone is one base away.

The library was obtained by the immunoSEQ multiplex PCR assay. For the multiplex PCR, a mixture combining 60 forward primers for TCR Vbeta segments and 13 reverse primers for TCR Jbeta segments was used. The CDR3 region of rearranged TCR beta genes was amplified from genomic DNA with a multiplex PCR assay. The Illumina HiSeq System was used to sequence the amplified TCR beta libraries as 87-base-pair reads. In the original analysis: Across the roughly 670 repertoires, a later analysis counted roughly 77 million unique TCR beta chains, 9.5 million to 13 million of which were shared by at least two donors. To remove PCR and sequencing errors, raw reads were error-corrected and collapsed into unique sequences using a nearest-neighbor algorithm that merged closely related sequences. Alignment of CDR3 sequences to IMGT reference sequences was used to assign V, D and J gene segments. Each retained sequence needed at least a six-nucleotide match to both a V gene segment and a J gene segment. A rearrangement counted as productive if the CDR3 had no stop codons and remained in frame with V and J, and every other rearrangement counted as non-productive. Following IMGT convention, CDR3 was defined as the stretch from the second conserved V-encoded cysteine to the conserved J-encoded phenylalanine. In an earlier analysis of around 640 of the donors, sequences lacking an unambiguous match to a single V gene segment were excluded. An earlier analysis of about 590 of the donors classified V segments as functional when productive rearrangements were above 56.7% and as segregating when the standard deviation between donors was above 5%. To diagnose cytomegalovirus status from the catalog of TCR beta chain sequences, a statistical classification framework was built. V and J gene assignment, in a later analysis, came from comparing TCR nucleotide sequences with IMGT/GENE-DB human TR gene sequences. The TCRdist pipeline was used in a later analysis to assign CDR3 sequences and most-parsimonious VDJ recombination scenarios. A later analysis defined each TCR beta chain by its CDR3 amino acid sequence plus V-gene family, and excluded reads lacking a unique V-gene family. To address suspected cross-contamination and a sequencing artifact, a later analysis removed roughly 640 highly shared, low-generation-probability nucleotide sequences. In a later analysis, a clonal expansion index for each public chain was calculated from normalized within-repertoire ranks of inferred template counts. Generation probabilities in a later analysis came from a VDJ recombination model fitted to out-of-frame rearrangements, and those results were checked against IGoR. A later analysis scored TCR-TCR, TCR-HLA and TCR-CMV co-occurrence with hypergeometric tests, applying a repertoire-size bias correction to TCR pairs. To estimate false discovery rates, a later analysis permuted the HLA or CMV assignments 20 times. In a later analysis, co-occurring TCRs were grouped using DBSCAN, and TCRdist sequence similarity was added for clustering within HLA-allele-positive subsets. Co-occurrence clustering excluded repertoires with fewer than 30,000 or more than 120,000 public chains, plus five with anomalous nucleotide sharing. This is the immuneACCESS table as TCRdb keeps it, with only in-frame sequences that have V and J called. A part of the clones is gone; compared with another copy, unresolved V genes explain less than half, and the rest is unexplained. The V and J calls and the clone size are those of that table, but D and trimming were determined from the DNA. This sample gives about 190,000 clones in total; 79% of them show up just once. The ten largest make up around 1.6% of the sample.

The investigation overall reported the following: Because counts were too low, roughly 18 rarely observed V segments, including chromosome 9 orphons, were left out of the earlier analysis of some 600 of the donors. According to the authors, the approach could potentially be generalized to other disease states and immunological phenotypes. Cytomegalovirus status was reported to be diagnosed by the classifier with high specificity and sensitivity in both the original and validation cohorts. A few of the identified cytomegalovirus-associated TCR beta chains were confirmed in vitro to be specific for cytomegalovirus antigens. A cluster of highly shared sequence variants was judged likely to be a technical artifact of the sequencing pipeline. In an earlier analysis of more than 450 of the donors, most TCR beta V segments were observed in productive rearrangements about 87% or about 30% of the time, broadly matching IMGT annotations. V-gene and J-gene trimming of TCR beta chains was associated with a missense DCLRE1C variant in a later genetic analysis, and the association was replicated in an independent cohort. HLA typing was unavailable for some donors at each locus, so association tests used only the typed subset. In a later analysis, HLA-associated TCR beta chains were found to be more clonally expanded and to have lower generation probabilities than equally common non-associated chains. A later analysis found that most CMV-associated TCR beta chains appeared HLA-restricted, with HLA associations seemingly driven largely by CMV exposure. Specific HLA alleles were associated with 15,000 to 20,000 TCR beta sequences at a false discovery rate of 0.05 in a later analysis. Several of the top co-occurrence clusters appeared to be linked to parvovirus B19, influenza, CMV and Epstein-Barr virus, according to a later analysis. Most TCR sequences were observed very rarely across donors, whereas some public TCRs were present in many individuals. Linkage disequilibrium might explain the correlated functional status among segregating V segments, but an unknown experimental factor could not be excluded. The presence/absence analyses assumed that sequencing depth was roughly uniform across donors, and that assumption may not be true. Strong co-occurrence of HLA alleles, especially DR and DQ, made assigning TCR associations to individual alleles difficult. A later genetic analysis reported fewer N-insertions in productive TCRs among donors in an Asian-associated ancestry cluster than the roughly 620-donor mean. The only immune exposure information available for the cohort was CMV serostatus. A further reported finding was that TCR beta sequences accurately predicted the HLA-A and HLA-B alleles for most subjects in the first cohort. The study gave a list of about 160 TCR beta chains associated with cytomegalovirus. This cohort had only TCR beta chains sequenced, and the lack of alpha or paired-chain data limited which features could be detected. A later analysis found that TCR association rates varied across HLA loci, with DRB1 alleles showing the most associated TCRs and HLA-C alleles the fewest.

The cohort comprised around 690 healthy bone marrow donors. At the time of sampling, every cohort member was nominally healthy, though immune exposures that went unrecorded were likely present. The donor was CMV seronegative and was included in the group of around 320 seronegative cohort members. Every donor gave a peripheral blood sample, and the peripheral blood mononuclear cells from that sample were used for TCR beta sequencing. Genomic DNA was extracted from the blood cell samples with the Qiagen DNeasy Blood Extraction Kit. The TCR sequence derives from a young woman in good health and CMV-seronegative. The sequenced material came from PBMCs.

The CDR3 reads as follows: CASSDFSSTDTQYF. The bases read TGCGCCAGCAGTGATTTCTCGAGCACAGATACGCAGTATTTT. The V gene is TRBV10-1 and the J gene is TRBJ2-3, with no reliable assignment of the D segment. Including cysteine and phenylalanine, the CDR3 has 14 amino acids. Only the CDR3 DNA stays, 42 bases, in frame from base 1. CDR1 and CDR2 (WNHNN, SYGVQD) derive from the germline V gene (reference sequence). A distance of 7 bases separates the germline ends of V and J, which lose 3 bases and 0 bases respectively.